This T cell receptor (beta chain) was retrieved from a study of read filtering for tumor transcriptome and immune sequencing. This clonotype showed up many times. This library used roughly 370 ng RNA and molecular barcoded adaptors spanning alpha/delta and beta/gamma chains. One entry per CDR3 protein, called by TCRdb with MiXCR from the reads. The sample consists of roughly 41,000 distinct CDR3 sequences, about an eighth of them appearing once. The CDR3 sequence is 13 residues long. V was shortened by 1 base and J by 1 base, with 4 bases between the two germline ends. Germline CDR1 and CDR2: LGHNA and YNFKEQ.

This TCR was recovered from a donor aged 40 or older with multiple myeloma. The chain couples TRBV4-2 to TRBJ2-5; no clear D gene. Specimen: a population of CD138-negative cells sorted from bone marrow. Written as DNA, the CDR3 is TGTGCCAGCAGCCAAGCCAGCCAAGAGACCCAGTACTTC. Its translation: CASSQASQETQYF.